The 22 T cell receptor beta chains listed next were all sequenced from one sample in a study of identifying expanded T cells in peripheral blood. Method: immunoSEQ multiplex PCR; TCRdb's copy keeps in-frame clones and lacks some. The table has approximately 80,000 clones, approximately 85% seen once. The sequencing sample was made of blood. The receptors here all came from a person aged 18-69 years in good health.

As for this clone: One end of the junction is discordant with germline, which a read error may explain. The V and J genes are TRBV29-1 and TRBJ2-7, with TRBD1 matching over 7 bases. The germline V gene encodes CDR1 SQVTM and CDR2 ANQGSEA. This CDR3 has 13 amino acids. CDR3 residues: CSVEVQGAYEQYF. In DNA, the CDR3 is TGCAGCGTGGAAGTCCAGGGGGCCTACGAGCAGTACTTC.

In its sample, this clone was seen a few times. The chain links TRBV28 to TRBJ2-1, with a tentative D call TRBD1 (5 bases). Between the trimmed V and J ends, which lost 5 bases and 5 bases, there was a span of 16 bases. Per the germline V gene, CDR1 is MDHEN and CDR2 is SYDVKM. The CDR3 is 15 residues long. CDR3 bases: TGTGCCAGCAGTCCTCCTCGGCAGGGTCACAATGAGCAGTTCTTC. Amino acids: CASSPPRQGHNEQFF.

This clone was seen only a few times. This chain joins TRBV11-3 and TRBJ1-1; tentatively, D is TRBD1 (6 bases). Germline lookup yields CDR1 SGHNT and CDR2 YENEEA. Trimming cost V 4 bases and J 6 bases, with 9 bases left between them. This CDR3 is 12 amino acids long. The CDR3 DNA reads as TGTGCCAGCAGCTCGGGGGCGGCTGAAGCTTTCTTT. Its protein is CASSSGAAEAFF.

The chain is built from TRBV6-5 and TRBJ1-1; 9 nucleotides agree with TRBD1. J lost 5 bases, V lost 1 base, and 5 bases had no gene match. Germline V lookup: CDR1 MNHEY, CDR2 SVGAGI. This CDR3 is 15 amino acids long. CDR3 sequence reads: CASSYLPGQGTEAFF. In DNA form, the CDR3 reads TGTGCCAGCAGTTACTTACCGGGACAGGGTACTGAAGCTTTCTTT.

The J gene is TRBJ2-1, the V gene TRBV7-2, with D perhaps being TRBD1 or TRBD2 (5 bases each). This CDR3 region has 11 residues. The germline CDR1 and CDR2 sequences are SGHTA and FQGNSA. V was shortened by 5 bases and J by 10 bases, with 9 bases between the two germline ends. The DNA for the CDR3 is TGTGCCAGCAGCCCGGGGCCAGAGCAGTTCTTC. This codes for CASSPGPEQFF. Based on the CDR3 plus reference TRBV7-2 and TRBJ2-1, the full variable domain is GAGVSQSPSNKVTEKGKDVELRCDPISGHTALYWYRQSLGQGLEFLIYFQGNSAPDKSGLPSDRFSAERTGGSVSTLTIQRTQQEDSAVYLCASSPGPEQFFGPGTRLTVL.

The chain uses TRBV18 and TRBJ1-4, with D uncertain. This CDR3 is 15 amino acids long. V gave up 2 bases and J gave up 0 bases, with 7 bases separating them. Germline V CDR1 and CDR2: KGHSH, LQKENI. CDR3 residues: CASSPSRTTNEKLFF. The CDR3, as DNA: TGTGCCAGCTCACCAAGCCGAACAACTAATGAAAAACTGTTTTTT. Full variable domain (outside the CDR3, taken from reference TRBV18 and TRBJ1-4): NAGVMQNPRHLVRRRGQEARLRCSPMKGHSHVYWYRQLPEEGLKFMVYLQKENIIDESGMPKERFSAEFPKEGPSILRIQQVVRGDSAAYFCASSPSRTTNEKLFFGSGTQLSVL.

The gene calls are TRBV27 and TRBJ1-2; the D gene is possibly TRBD1 (5 bases). V was trimmed by 5 bases and J by 2 bases, leaving 12 bases between them. The CDR3 is 14 amino acids. CDR1 and CDR2 (germline): MNHEY, SMNVEV (reference sequence). CDR3 in amino acids: CASSQGVGNYGYTF. For the CDR3, the DNA is TGTGCCAGCAGTCAGGGCGTGGGAAACTATGGCTACACCTTC.

On this clone itself: At one boundary the junction diverges from the germline segment, which might be a read error. The chain combines TRBV5-6 with TRBJ1-3; tentative D call: TRBD1 (5 bases). The CDR3 consists of 16 residues. Germline V lookup: CDR1 SGHDT, CDR2 YYEEEE. The CDR3 loop is CASSLAPTDPGNTIYF. As DNA, the CDR3 is TGTGCCAGCAGTTTGGCCCCGACAGACCCTGGAAACACCATATATTTT.

This chain links TRBV11-3 with TRBJ2-3; the D gene is possibly TRBD1 (6 bases). The V and J ends lost 5 bases and 4 bases respectively, with 16 bases between them. The CDR3 is 15 amino acids. Germline assignment: CDR1 SGHNT and CDR2 YENEEA. CDR3 nucleotides: TGTGCCAGCAGCACCATCAGGGGAACGGCAGATACGCAGTATTTT. It translates to CASSTIRGTADTQYF. The whole variable domain, remainder taken from reference TRBV11-3 and TRBJ2-3, is EAGVVQSPRYKIIEKKQPVAFWCNPISGHNTLYWYLQNLGQGPELLIRYENEEAVDDSQLPKDRFSAERLKGVDSTLKIQPAELGDSAVYLCASSTIRGTADTQYFGPGTRLTVL.

This clone has a handful of counts. This chain joins TRBV10-3 and TRBJ1-1, with 7 nucleotides matching TRBD1. The CDR3 contains 15 residues. CDR1 and CDR2 from the germline V gene are ENHRY and SYGVKD. The ends lost 0 bases at V and 2 bases at J; junction bases unmatched: 3. The CDR3 spells CAISESGQINTEAFF. The CDR3 region has the DNA TGTGCCATCAGTGAGTCGGGACAGATTAACACTGAAGCTTTCTTT.

This sequence joins TRBV29-1 and TRBJ2-3, with a tentative D call TRBD1 (6 bases). Per the germline V gene, CDR1 is SQVTM and CDR2 is ANQGSEA. The germline V and J ends were trimmed by 4 bases and 7 bases, with 15 bases remaining between them. This CDR3 is 13 amino acids long. Written as DNA, the CDR3 is TGCAGCGTTGGTTCAGGGGCTTTCAATACGCAGTATTTT. Translation: CSVGSGAFNTQYF.

As DNA, the CDR3 is TGTGCCAGCAGTGAGGCGGGGTTTCTTAGTCACAATGAGCAGTTCTTC. Amino acids: CASSEAGFLSHNEQFF. This chain links TRBV6-1 with TRBJ2-1; TRBD2 might be the D (6 bases). Germline V gene lookup returns CDR1 MNHNS and CDR2 SASEGT. Trimming cost V 3 bases and J 5 bases, with 17 bases left between them. The CDR3 is 16 amino acids.

V gene TRBV29-1 combines with J gene TRBJ2-7; D possibly corresponds to TRBD1 (5 bases). The CDR3 has 13 residues. V shed 2 bases and J shed 6 bases, with 14 bases lying between them. Germline CDR1 reads SQVTM; CDR2 reads ANQGSEA. In DNA form, the CDR3 reads TGCAGCGTTGAAACGACAGCAATCACCGAGCAGTACTTC. Translated, it gives CSVETTAITEQYF.

The rearrangement links TRBV5-1 to TRBJ2-3; a weak D match, TRBD2 (5 bases). Germline V lookup: CDR1 SGHRS, CDR2 YFSETQ. The CDR3 loop spans 16 amino acids. V was pared by 0 bases and J by 4 bases, with 15 bases between. In nucleotides, the CDR3 is TGCGCCAGCAGCTTGGTAATGAGCGGTGTGCCAGATACGCAGTATTTT. This translates into CASSLVMSGVPDTQYF.

The chain joins TRBV4-2 to TRBJ2-7, with a weak D call TRBD2 (5 bases). This CDR3 has 14 amino acids. In germline, CDR1 is LGHNA, CDR2 YNFKEQ. V was shortened by 1 base and J by 0 bases, with 7 bases between the two germline ends. The CDR3 loop is CASSQGLASYEQYF. In nucleotides, the CDR3 is TGTGCCAGCAGCCAAGGGCTAGCCTCCTACGAGCAGTACTTC.

V is TRBV18 and J is TRBJ2-3; TRBD1 matches 10 bases. CDR1 and CDR2 from the germline V gene are KGHSH and LQKENI. Trimming cost V 4 bases and J 1 base; bases outside gene matches: 11. The CDR3 is 18 amino acids. The CDR3 spells CASSRIGAGTGGTDTQYF. In DNA, the CDR3 is TGTGCCAGCTCACGGATTGGGGCCGGGACAGGGGGCACAGATACGCAGTATTTT.

The J gene is TRBJ2-1, the V gene TRBV19, with 9 positions matching TRBD1. Trimming removed 6 bases from V and 8 bases from J; junction bases left unmatched: 2. From germline, CDR1 is LNHDA and CDR2 SQIVND (reference sequence). The CDR3 has 12 residues. In nucleotides, the CDR3 is TGTGCCAGTAGGGACAGGGGCTATGAGCAGTTCTTC. It is translated as CASRDRGYEQFF.

About this clone itself: This specimen includes other DNA sequences encoding the same CDR3. CDR3: CASRRTGTYEQYF. The DNA for the CDR3 is TGTGCCAGCAGAAGGACAGGAACCTACGAGCAGTACTTC. The chain has TRBV28 and TRBJ2-7; 7 bases fit TRBD1. The CDR3 has 13 residues. Germline V gene lookup returns CDR1 MDHEN and CDR2 SYDVKM. With 6 bases clipped from V and 2 bases from J, the junction kept 4 bases outside the gene matches.

The rearrangement joins TRBV29-1 to TRBJ1-1; 7 nucleotides match TRBD1. Unmatched junction bases numbered 10, after V lost 6 bases and J lost 0 bases. Germline-derived CDR1 and CDR2 are SQVTM and ANQGSEA. The CDR3 contains 15 residues. The CDR3: CSVTRDRELNTEAFF. CDR3 in DNA: TGCAGCGTAACCCGCGACAGGGAGCTGAACACTGAAGCTTTCTTT. The full variable domain, in which reference TRBV29-1 and TRBJ1-1 provide the parts outside the CDR3, is SAVISQKPSRDICQRGTSLTIQCQVDSQVTMMFWYRQQPGQSLTLIATANQGSEATYESGFVIDKFPISRPNLTFSTLTVSNMSPEDSSIYLCSVTRDRELNTEAFFGQGTRLTVV.

This chain connects TRBV28 to TRBJ2-1; no definite D call. CDR1 and CDR2 (germline): MDHEN, SYDVKM. This CDR3 region has 15 residues. V lost 2 bases and J lost 5, with 13 bases in between. DNA of the CDR3: TGTGCCAGCAGTTTAGCTAGTGAGATAAACAATGAGCAGTTCTTC. Translating it yields CASSLASEINNEQFF.

The V gene is TRBV7-3, the J gene TRBJ2-1, with 12 bases that match TRBD2. Germline V gene sequence: CDR1 SGHTA, CDR2 FQGTGA. The V gene end was trimmed by 2 bases and the J gene end by 8 bases; junction bases not matched to a gene: 4. The CDR3 runs 15 residues. CDR3 sequence: CASSLGLAGMDEQFF. The CDR3 bases are TGTGCCAGCAGCTTAGGACTAGCGGGAATGGATGAGCAGTTCTTC.

The chain combines TRBV6-5 with TRBJ2-2; D is unresolved. CDR3 length: 14 amino acids. Trimming left V 7 bases short and J 5 bases short, with 14 bases between. Germline V gene sequence: CDR1 MNHEY, CDR2 SVGAGI. In DNA form, the CDR3 reads TGTGCCAGCACCGACCCCGTGGGGACCGGGGAGCTGTTTTTT. It translates to CASTDPVGTGELFF.